This is a list of T cell receptor beta chains from one sample in a study of OX40 agonist ivuxolimab in advanced cancers. Data came from immunoSEQ multiplex PCR; TCRdb stores just in-frame clones and leaves some out. The table lists some 46,000 clones, roughly 90% of them singletons. Sequencing used CD4+ or CD8+ T cells sorted from blood, obtained in a trial of the OX40 agonist ivuxolimab. These receptors originate from an adult with an advanced solid tumor such as melanoma, head and neck, liver or kidney cancer. CDR3s include the opening cysteine and the closing phenylalanine or tryptophan. The D gene is left open where the match is weak. Size is omitted from some rows. Given values are once, few, many or a class for expanded clones.

v_gene,abundance,j_gene,d_gene,CDR3aa,CDR3nt
TRBV6-4,-,TRBJ2-6,-,CASSEHSSGANVLTF,TGTGCCAGCAGTGAACACTCCTCTGGGGCCAACGTCCTGACTTTC
TRBV7-9,-,TRBJ2-7,TRBD1,CASSSRDRGGYEQYF,TGTGCCAGCAGCTCTCGGGACAGGGGAGGATACGAGCAGTACTTC
TRBV27,-,TRBJ2-5,-,CASGYGQETQYF,TGTGCCAGTGGCTACGGCCAAGAGACCCAGTACTTC
TRBV6-5,-,TRBJ1-5,-,CASSYSGLSNQPQHF,TGTGCCAGCAGTTACTCAGGGCTAAGCAATCAGCCCCAGCATTTT
TRBV27,few,TRBJ1-4,TRBD1,CASSSTTQTGLEEKLFF,TGTGCCAGCAGTTCAACTACTCAGACAGGGTTGGAGGAAAAACTGTTTTTT
TRBV4-3,once,TRBJ2-1,-,CASSPFGGDSYNEQFF,TGCGCCAGCAGCCCGTTTGGCGGGGACTCCTACAATGAGCAGTTCTTC
TRBV9,-,TRBJ2-1,-,CASSVPGGSSYNEQFF,TGTGCCAGCAGCGTTCCTGGGGGGAGCTCCTACAATGAGCAGTTCTTC
TRBV4-3,-,TRBJ2-7,-,CASSHSRGVEYEQYF,TGCGCCAGCAGCCATTCGAGGGGGGTGGAATACGAGCAGTACTTC
TRBV6-4,medium-sized,TRBJ1-5,-,CASSDSIGTIHF,TGTGCCAGCAGTGATAGTATTGGTACGATTCATTTT
TRBV11-3,-,TRBJ2-5,TRBD2,CASSGLREGGETQYF,TGTGCCAGCAGTGGACTGCGGGAGGGGGGGGAGACCCAGTACTTC